This T cell receptor beta chain appears in the sequencing data of a study of early T cells in non-severe SARS-CoV-2 infection. Turning to the study itself: Unpaired chains resulted from sequencing bulk RNA of unsorted whole blood.

The ends were cut back, 4 bases at V and 2 bases at J, with 16 bases in the middle. CDR3 length: 16 amino acids. The germline V gene has CDR1 MNHEY and CDR2 SVGEGT. Individually, cDNA molecules had unique molecular identifiers attached to them. TCRdb reprocessed the 5' RACE reads with MiXCR, giving one entry per CDR3 protein. The sample carries tens of thousands of distinct CDR3 sequences, roughly 5.4% recorded once. Findings and limits, study-wide: Missing private and CD4 specificities, VDJdb matching favored anti-spike CD8 responses.

The sample holds many counts of this clonotype. The antigen remains undetermined. The sequenced sample was whole blood. This chain connects TRBV6-2 or TRBV6-3 to TRBJ2-3, with D perhaps matching TRBD2 (5 bases). The TCR originated in an adult who was a healthcare worker with PCR-confirmed SARS-CoV-2 infection or an uninfected control (not recorded which). The CDR3 spells CASSSPRRDFTDTQYF. CDR3 bases: TGTGCCAGCAGTTCCCCTCGTCGGGATTTCACAGATACGCAGTATTTT.